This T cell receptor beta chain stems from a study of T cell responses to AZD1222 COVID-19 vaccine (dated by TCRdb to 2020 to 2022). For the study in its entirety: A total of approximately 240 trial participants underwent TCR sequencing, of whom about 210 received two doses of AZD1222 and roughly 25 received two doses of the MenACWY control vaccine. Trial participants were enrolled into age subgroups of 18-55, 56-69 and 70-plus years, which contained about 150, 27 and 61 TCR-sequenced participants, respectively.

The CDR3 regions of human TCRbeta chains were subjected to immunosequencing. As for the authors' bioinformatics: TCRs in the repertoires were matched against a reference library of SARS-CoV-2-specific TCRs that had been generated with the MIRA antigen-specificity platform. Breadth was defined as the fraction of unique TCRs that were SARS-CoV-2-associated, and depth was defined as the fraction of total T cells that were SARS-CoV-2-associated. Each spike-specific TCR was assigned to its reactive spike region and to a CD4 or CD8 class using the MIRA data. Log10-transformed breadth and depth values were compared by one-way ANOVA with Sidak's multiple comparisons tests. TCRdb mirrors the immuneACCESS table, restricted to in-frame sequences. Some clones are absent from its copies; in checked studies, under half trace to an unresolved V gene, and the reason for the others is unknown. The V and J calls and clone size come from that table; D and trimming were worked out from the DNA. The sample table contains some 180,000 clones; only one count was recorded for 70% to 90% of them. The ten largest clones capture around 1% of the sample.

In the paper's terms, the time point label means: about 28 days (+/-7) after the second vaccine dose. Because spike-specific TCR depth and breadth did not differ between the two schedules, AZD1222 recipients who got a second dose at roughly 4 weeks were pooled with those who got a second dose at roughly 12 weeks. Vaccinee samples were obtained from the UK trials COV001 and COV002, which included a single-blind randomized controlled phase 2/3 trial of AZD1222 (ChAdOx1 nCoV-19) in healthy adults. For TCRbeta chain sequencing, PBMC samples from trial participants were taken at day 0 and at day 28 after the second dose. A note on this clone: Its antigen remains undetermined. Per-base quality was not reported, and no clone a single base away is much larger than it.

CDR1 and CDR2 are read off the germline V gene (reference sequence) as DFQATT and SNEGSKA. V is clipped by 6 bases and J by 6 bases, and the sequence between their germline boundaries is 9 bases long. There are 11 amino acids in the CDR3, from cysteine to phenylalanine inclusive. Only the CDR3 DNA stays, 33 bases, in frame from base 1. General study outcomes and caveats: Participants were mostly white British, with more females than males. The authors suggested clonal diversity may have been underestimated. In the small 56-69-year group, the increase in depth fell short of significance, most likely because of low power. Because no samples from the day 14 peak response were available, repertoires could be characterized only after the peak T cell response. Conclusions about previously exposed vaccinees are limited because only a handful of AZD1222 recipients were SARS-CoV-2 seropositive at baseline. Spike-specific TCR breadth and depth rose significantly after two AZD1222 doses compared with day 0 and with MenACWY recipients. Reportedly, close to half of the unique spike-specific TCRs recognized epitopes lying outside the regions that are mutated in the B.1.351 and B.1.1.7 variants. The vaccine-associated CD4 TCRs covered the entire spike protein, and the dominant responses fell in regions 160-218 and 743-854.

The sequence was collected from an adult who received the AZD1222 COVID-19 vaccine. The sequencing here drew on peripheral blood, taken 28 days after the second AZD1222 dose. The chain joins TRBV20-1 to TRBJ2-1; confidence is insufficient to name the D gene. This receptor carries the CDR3 CSAPTRNEQFF. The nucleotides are TGCAGTGCGCCAACCCGCAATGAGCAGTTCTTC.